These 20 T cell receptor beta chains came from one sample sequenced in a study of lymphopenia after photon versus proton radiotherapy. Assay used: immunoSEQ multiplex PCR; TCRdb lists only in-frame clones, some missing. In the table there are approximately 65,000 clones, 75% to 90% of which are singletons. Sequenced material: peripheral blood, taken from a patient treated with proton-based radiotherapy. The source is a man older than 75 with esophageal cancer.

The CDR3 region has the DNA TGTGCCAGTAGTCTCCCCAATCAGCCCCAGCATTTT. It translates to CASSLPNQPQHF. The chain carries TRBV19 and TRBJ1-5; D remains ambiguous. The germline V gene has CDR1 LNHDA and CDR2 SQIVND (reference sequence). V was cut by 5 bases and J by 3 bases, with 5 bases left in between. This CDR3 is built from 12 residues.

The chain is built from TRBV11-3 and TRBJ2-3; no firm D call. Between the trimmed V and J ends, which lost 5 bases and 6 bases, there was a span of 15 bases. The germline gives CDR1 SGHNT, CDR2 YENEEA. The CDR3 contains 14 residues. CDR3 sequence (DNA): TGTGCCAGCAGCCAGGACCGTACCCGGGATACGCAGTATTTT. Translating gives CASSQDRTRDTQYF.

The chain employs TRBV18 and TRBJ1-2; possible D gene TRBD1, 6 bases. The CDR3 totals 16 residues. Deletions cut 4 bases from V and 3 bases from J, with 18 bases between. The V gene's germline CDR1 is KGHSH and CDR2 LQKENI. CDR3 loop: CASSLTGYGADYGYTF. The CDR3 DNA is TGTGCCAGCTCACTTACAGGGTATGGTGCTGACTATGGCTACACCTTC.

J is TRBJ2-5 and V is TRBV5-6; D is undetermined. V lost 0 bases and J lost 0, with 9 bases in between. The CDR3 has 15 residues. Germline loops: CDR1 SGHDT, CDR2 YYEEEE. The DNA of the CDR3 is TGTGCCAGCAGCTTGGCGGCGGCGTACCAAGAGACCCAGTACTTC. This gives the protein CASSLAAAYQETQYF.

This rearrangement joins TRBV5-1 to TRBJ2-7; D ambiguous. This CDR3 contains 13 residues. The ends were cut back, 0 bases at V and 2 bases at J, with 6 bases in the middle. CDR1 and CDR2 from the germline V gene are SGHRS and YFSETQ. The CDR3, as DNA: TGCGCCAGCAGCTTGGTTGATCCCTACGAGCAGTACTTC. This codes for CASSLVDPYEQYF.

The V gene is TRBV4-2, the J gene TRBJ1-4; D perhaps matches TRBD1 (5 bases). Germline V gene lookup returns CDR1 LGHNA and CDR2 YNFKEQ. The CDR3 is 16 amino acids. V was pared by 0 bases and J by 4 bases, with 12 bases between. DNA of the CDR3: TGTGCCAGCAGCCAAGATTCAAACAGGATTAATGAAAAACTGTTTTTT. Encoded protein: CASSQDSNRINEKLFF.

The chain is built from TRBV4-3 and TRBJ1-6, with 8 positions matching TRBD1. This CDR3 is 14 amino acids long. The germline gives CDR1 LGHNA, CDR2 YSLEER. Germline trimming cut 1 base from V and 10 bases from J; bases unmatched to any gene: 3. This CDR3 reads CASSQAWDRSPLHF. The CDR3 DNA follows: TGCGCCAGCAGCCAAGCTTGGGACAGGTCACCCCTCCACTTT.

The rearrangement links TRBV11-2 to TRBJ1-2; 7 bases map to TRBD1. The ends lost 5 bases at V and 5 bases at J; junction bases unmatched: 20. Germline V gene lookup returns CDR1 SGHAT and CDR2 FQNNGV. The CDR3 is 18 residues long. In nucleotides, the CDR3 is TGTGCCAGCAGCCCCCACAATACTTACGGACAGGTAGGGTATGGCTACACCTTC. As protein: CASSPHNTYGQVGYGYTF.

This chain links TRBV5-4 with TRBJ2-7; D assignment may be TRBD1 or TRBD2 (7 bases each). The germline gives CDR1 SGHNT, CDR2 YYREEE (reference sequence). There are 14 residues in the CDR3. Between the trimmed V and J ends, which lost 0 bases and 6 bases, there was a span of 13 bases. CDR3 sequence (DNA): TGTGCCAGCAGCTTGGGCAGGGGGGGAGGCGAGCAGTACTTC. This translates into CASSLGRGGGEQYF.

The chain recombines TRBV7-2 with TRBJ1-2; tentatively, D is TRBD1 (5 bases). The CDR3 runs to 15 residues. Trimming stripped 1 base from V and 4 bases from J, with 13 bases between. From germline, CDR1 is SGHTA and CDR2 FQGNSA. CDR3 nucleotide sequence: TGTGCCAGCAGCTTAGTAGGGGATTCGGGCTATGGCTACACCTTC. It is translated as CASSLVGDSGYGYTF.

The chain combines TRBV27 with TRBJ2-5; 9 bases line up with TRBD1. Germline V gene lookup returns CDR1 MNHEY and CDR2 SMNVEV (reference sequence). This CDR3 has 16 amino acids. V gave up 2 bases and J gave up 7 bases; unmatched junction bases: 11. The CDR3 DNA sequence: TGTGCCAGCAGTTTAAAACCGGGACAGGGAGCTCGGACCCAGTACTTC. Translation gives CASSLKPGQGARTQYF.

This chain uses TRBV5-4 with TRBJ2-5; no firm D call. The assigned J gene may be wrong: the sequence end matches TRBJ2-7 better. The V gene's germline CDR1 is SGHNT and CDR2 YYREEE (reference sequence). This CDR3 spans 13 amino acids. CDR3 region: CASSLVSTYEQYF. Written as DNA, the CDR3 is TGTGCCAGCAGCTTGGTGTCCACCTACGAGCAGTACTTC.

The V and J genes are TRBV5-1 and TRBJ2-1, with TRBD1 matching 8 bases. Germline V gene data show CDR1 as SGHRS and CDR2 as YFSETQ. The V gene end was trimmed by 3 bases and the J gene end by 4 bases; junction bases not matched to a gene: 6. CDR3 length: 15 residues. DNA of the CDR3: TGCGCCAGCAGCTGGGGGGACAGGATATACAATGAGCAGTTCTTC. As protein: CASSWGDRIYNEQFF.

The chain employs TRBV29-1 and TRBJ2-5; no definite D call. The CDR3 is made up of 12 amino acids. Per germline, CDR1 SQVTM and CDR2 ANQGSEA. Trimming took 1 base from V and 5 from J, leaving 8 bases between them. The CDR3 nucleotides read TGCAGCGTTGAAGCATCGAGGGAGACCCAGTACTTC. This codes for CSVEASRETQYF. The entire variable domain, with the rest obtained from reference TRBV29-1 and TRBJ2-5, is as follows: SAVISQKPSRDICQRGTSLTIQCQVDSQVTMMFWYRQQPGQSLTLIATANQGSEATYESGFVIDKFPISRPNLTFSTLTVSNMSPEDSSIYLCSVEASRETQYFGPGTRLLVL.

The CDR3 here is CASSVRSGATGELFF. As DNA, the CDR3 is TGTGCCAGCAGCGTACGCTCAGGGGCCACCGGGGAGCTGTTTTTT. This chain uses TRBV9 with TRBJ2-2, with TRBD1 as a possible D gene (6 bases). The CDR3 sequence is 15 residues long. Germline values: CDR1 SGDLS, CDR2 YYNGEE. V lost 1 base to trimming and J lost 4 bases, with 11 bases between them.

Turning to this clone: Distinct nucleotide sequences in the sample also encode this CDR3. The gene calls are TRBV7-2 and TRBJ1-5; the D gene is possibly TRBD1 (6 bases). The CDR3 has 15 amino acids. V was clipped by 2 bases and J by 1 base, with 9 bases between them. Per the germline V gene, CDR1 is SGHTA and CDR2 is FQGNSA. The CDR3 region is CASSLTGLSNQPQHF. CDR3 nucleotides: TGTGCCAGCAGCTTAACAGGGCTGAGCAATCAGCCCCAGCATTTT.

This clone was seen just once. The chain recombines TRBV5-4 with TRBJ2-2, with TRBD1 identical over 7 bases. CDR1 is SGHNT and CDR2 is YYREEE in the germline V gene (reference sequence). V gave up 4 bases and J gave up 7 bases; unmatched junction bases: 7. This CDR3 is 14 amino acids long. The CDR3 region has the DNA TGTGCCAGCAGCCTGATTCAGGGGGTCGGGGAGCTGTTTTTT. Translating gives CASSLIQGVGELFF.

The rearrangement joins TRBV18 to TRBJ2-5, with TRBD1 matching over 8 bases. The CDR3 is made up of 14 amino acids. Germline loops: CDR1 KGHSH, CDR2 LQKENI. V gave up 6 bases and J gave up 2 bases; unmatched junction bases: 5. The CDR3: CASSPRDRQETQYF. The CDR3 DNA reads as TGTGCCAGCTCGCCCCGGGACAGGCAAGAGACCCAGTACTTC.

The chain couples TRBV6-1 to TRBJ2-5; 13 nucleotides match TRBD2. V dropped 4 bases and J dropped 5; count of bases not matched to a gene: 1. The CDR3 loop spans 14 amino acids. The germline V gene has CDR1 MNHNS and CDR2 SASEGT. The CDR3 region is CASSVLAGGETQYF. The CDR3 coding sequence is TGTGCCAGCAGTGTACTAGCGGGAGGGGAGACCCAGTACTTC.

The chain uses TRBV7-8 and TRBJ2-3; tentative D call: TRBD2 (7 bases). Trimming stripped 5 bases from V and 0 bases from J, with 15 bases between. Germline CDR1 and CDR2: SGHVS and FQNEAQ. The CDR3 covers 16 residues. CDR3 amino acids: CASSRGGGGSTDTQYF. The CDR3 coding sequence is TGTGCCAGCAGCCGAGGCGGGGGCGGGAGCACAGATACGCAGTATTTT. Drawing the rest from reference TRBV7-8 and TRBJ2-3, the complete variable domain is GAGVSQSPRYKVAKRGQDVALRCDPISGHVSLFWYQQALGQGPEFLTYFQNEAQLDKSGLPSDRFFAERPEGSVSTLKIQRTQQEDSAVYLCASSRGGGGSTDTQYFGPGTRLTVL.